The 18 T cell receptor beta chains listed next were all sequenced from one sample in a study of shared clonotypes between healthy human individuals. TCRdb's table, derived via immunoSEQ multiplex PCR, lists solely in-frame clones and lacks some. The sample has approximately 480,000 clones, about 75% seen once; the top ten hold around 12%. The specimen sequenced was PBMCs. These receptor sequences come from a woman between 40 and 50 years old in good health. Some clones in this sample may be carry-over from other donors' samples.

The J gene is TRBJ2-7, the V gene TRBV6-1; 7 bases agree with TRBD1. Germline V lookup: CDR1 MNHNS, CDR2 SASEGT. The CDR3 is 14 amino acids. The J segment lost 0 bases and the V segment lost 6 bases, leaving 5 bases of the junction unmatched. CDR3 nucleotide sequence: TGTGCCAGCAGGACGGACAGGAGCTCCTACGAGCAGTACTTC. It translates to CASRTDRSSYEQYF.

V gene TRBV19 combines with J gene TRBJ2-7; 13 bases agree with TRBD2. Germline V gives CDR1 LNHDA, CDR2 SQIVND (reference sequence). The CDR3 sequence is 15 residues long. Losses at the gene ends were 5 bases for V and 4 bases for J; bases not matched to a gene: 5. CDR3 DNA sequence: TGTGCCAGTAGTTCACGGACTAGCGGGAGTTACGAGCAGTACTTC. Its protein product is CASSSRTSGSYEQYF.

CDR3 sequence: CASSSEVIYEQYF. CDR3 nucleotide sequence: TGTGCCAGCAGCTCGGAGGTCATCTACGAGCAGTACTTC. The rearrangement joins TRBV5-5 to TRBJ2-7; perhaps TRBD2 as D (5 bases). There are 13 residues in the CDR3. Deletions cut 3 bases from V and 3 bases from J, with 10 bases between. Germline V gene data show CDR1 as SGHKS and CDR2 as YYEKEE (reference sequence).

This CDR3 reads CASSLAGGNPPYEQYF. CDR3 DNA sequence: TGCGCCAGCAGCTTGGCCGGCGGGAACCCTCCCTACGAGCAGTACTTC. The chain links TRBV5-1 to TRBJ2-7, with a tentative D call TRBD2 (6 bases). This CDR3 region has 16 residues. Germline CDR1 SGHRS, CDR2 YFSETQ. V lost 0 bases and J lost 2, with 15 bases in between.

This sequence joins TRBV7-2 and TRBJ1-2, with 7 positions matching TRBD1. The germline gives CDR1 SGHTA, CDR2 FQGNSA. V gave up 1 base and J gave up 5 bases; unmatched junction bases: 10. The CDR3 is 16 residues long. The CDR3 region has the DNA TGTGCCAGCAGCTTAGACAGGGGCGAACTTCAATATGGCTACACCTTC. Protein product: CASSLDRGELQYGYTF.

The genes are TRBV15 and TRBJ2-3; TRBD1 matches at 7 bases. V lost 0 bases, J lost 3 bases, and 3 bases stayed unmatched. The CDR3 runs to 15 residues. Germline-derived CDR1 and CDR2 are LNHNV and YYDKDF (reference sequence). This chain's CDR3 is CATSRDFRGTDTQYF. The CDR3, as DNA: TGTGCCACCAGCAGAGATTTCAGGGGGACAGATACGCAGTATTTT.

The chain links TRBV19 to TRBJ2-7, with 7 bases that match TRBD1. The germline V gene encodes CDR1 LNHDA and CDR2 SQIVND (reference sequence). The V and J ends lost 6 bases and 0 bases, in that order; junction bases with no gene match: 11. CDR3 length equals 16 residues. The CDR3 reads CASSPRGRGTSYEQYF. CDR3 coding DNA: TGTGCCAGTAGCCCTCGCGGCAGGGGGACCTCCTACGAGCAGTACTTC. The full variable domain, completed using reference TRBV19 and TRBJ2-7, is DGGITQSPKYLFRKEGQNVTLSCEQNLNHDAMYWYRQDPGQGLRLIYYSQIVNDFQKGDIAEGYSVSREKKESFPLTVTSAQKNPTAFYLCASSPRGRGTSYEQYFGPGTRLTVT.

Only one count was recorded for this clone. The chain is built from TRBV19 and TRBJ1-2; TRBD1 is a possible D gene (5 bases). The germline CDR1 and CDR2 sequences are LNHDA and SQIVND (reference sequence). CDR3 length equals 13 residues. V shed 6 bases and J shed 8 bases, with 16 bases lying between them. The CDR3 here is CASRYRGGKGYTF. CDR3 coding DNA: TGTGCCAGTAGATACCGCGGGGGGAAAGGCTACACCTTC.

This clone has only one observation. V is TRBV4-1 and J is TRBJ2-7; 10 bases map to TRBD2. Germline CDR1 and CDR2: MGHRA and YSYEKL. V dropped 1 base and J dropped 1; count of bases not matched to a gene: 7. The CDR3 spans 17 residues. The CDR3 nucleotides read TGCGCCAGCAGCCAAGTAATTAGCGGGGGGCTGTCCTACGAGCAGTACTTC. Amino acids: CASSQVISGGLSYEQYF.

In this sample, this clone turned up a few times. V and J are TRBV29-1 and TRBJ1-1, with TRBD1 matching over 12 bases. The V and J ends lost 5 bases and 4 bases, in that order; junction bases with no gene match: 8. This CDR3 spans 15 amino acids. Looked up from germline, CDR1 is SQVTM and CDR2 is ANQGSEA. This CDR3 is CSVSPVGQGATEAFF. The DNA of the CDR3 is TGCAGCGTTTCCCCCGTGGGACAGGGGGCCACTGAAGCTTTCTTT. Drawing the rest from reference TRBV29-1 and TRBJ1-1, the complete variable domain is SAVISQKPSRDICQRGTSLTIQCQVDSQVTMMFWYRQQPGQSLTLIATANQGSEATYESGFVIDKFPISRPNLTFSTLTVSNMSPEDSSIYLCSVSPVGQGATEAFFGQGTRLTVV.

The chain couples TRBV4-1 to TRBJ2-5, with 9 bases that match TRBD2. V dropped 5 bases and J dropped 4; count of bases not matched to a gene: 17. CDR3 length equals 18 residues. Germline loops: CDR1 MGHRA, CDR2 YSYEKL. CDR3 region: CASSSPASGIIGGETQYF. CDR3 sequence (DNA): TGCGCCAGCAGCAGTCCAGCTAGCGGGATAATTGGAGGAGAGACCCAGTACTTC.

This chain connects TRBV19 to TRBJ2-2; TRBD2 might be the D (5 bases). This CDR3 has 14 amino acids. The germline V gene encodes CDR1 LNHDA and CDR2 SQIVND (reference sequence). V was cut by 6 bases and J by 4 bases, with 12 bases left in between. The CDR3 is CASRPGMFTGELFF. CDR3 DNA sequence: TGTGCCAGTAGACCGGGAATGTTCACCGGGGAGCTGTTTTTT.

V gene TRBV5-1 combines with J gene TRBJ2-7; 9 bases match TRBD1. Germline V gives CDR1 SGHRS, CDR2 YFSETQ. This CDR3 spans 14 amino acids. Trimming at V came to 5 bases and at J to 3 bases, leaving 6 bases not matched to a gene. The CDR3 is CASSLGDRVYEQYF. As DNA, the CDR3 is TGCGCCAGCAGTTTAGGGGACAGGGTCTACGAGCAGTACTTC.

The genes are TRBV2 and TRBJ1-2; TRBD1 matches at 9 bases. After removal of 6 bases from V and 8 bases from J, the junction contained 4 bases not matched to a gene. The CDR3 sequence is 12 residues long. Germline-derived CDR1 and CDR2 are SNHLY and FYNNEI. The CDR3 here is CASSGTGRGYTF. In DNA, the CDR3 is TGTGCCAGCAGCGGGACAGGGAGGGGCTACACCTTC.

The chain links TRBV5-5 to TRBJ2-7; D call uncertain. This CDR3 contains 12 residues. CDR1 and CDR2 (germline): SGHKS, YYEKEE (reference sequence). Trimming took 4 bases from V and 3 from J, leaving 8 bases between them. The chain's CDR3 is CASSEDGYEQYF. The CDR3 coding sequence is TGTGCCAGCAGCGAAGACGGCTACGAGCAGTACTTC.

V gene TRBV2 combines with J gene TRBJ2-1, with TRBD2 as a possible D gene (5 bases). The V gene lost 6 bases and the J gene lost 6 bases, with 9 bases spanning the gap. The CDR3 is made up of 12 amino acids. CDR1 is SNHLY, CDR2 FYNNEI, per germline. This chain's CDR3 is CASSPSRNEQFF. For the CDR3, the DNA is TGTGCCAGCAGCCCTAGCCGCAATGAGCAGTTCTTC.

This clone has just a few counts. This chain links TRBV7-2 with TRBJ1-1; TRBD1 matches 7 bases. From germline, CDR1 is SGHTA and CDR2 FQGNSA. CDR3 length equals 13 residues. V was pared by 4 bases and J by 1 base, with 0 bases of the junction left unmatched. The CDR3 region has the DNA TGTGCCAGCAGCTGGACAGGGAACACTGAAGCTTTCTTT. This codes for CASSWTGNTEAFF.

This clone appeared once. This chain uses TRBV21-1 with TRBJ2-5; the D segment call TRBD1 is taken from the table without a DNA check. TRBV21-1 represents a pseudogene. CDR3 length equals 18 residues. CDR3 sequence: CASLGEPVGQGVLETQYF. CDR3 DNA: TGTGCCAGCCTGGGGGAGCCGGTTGGACAGGGGGTTTTGGAGACCCAGTACTTC.